A selection of T cell receptor beta chains follows, all from one sample in a study of blood T cells in healthy people across ages. TCRdb called the 5' RACE reads again in MiXCR, with one record for every CDR3 protein. This table has 870,000 or so distinct CDR3 sequences, 25% to 30% appearing once. The sample consisted of blood. The receptors originated from an elderly woman in good health. Each CDR3 is given without its conserved first and last residue. The order of the fields is V gene, CDR3 protein.

V: TRBV7-6; CDR3: ASSLAGFEAF
V: TRBV30; CDR3: AWSRTSGGYNEQF
V: TRBV9; CDR3: ASSVSANTKAF
V: TRBV7-2; CDR3: ASSSRSGGGSYDTEAF
V: TRBV20-1; CDR3: SARDSGTGVHEQY
V: TRBV10-2; CDR3: ASRIPGTDEQY
V: TRBV6-1; CDR3: ASSEVGREF
V: TRBV7-2; CDR3: ASSLEGANKY
V: TRBV15; CDR3: ATSRDPQGKYEQY
V: TRBV6-1; CDR3: ASTRLAGGYNEQF
V: TRBV6-2/TRBV6-3; CDR3: ASSYRGSANNEQF
V: TRBV19; CDR3: ASRDRGRNYGYT
V: TRBV19; CDR3: ASSVGTGVGYGYT
V: TRBV5-1; CDR3: ASSPGQGVKKAF
V: TRBV7-2; CDR3: ASSPQSYTQY
V: TRBV12-3/TRBV12-4; CDR3: ASSLLDSQGDVLT
V: TRBV6-2/TRBV6-3; CDR3: ASSTRPRTGDPNSPLH
V: TRBV28; CDR3: ASSPHGTGAYEQY
V: TRBV27; CDR3: ASSLQRAAHNSPLH
V: TRBV24-1; CDR3: ATSDPRHPTDTQY
V: TRBV12-3/TRBV12-4; CDR3: ASRGTGQGVEKLF
V: TRBV6-6; CDR3: ASSYGESYT
V: TRBV7-9; CDR3: ASSLGQANGELF
V: TRBV7-9; CDR3: ASSSPIGTGGISEQF